These T cell receptor beta chains were read from a single sample in a study of T cell repertoires in cytomegalovirus infection. MiXCR, applied by TCRdb to the reads, yields one record per CDR3 protein. The sample yields roughly 760,000 distinct CDR3 sequences, about a third seen once. Sequencing used PBMCs. These receptor sequences come from a human donor in good health (CMV status not recorded). Some clones in this sample may be carry-over from other donors' samples. CDR3s include the opening cysteine and the closing phenylalanine or tryptophan. The order of the fields is D gene, clone size, J gene, V gene, CDR3 protein, CDR3 DNA. A D gene is named only where the DNA matches it firmly. The listing skips clone size in some rows; elsewhere it reads once, few, many or a size class.

d_call: TRBD2; clone_size: few; j_call: TRBJ2-1; v_call: TRBV28; cdr3_aa: CASSLSAGGGYNEQFF; cdr3_nt: TGTGCCAGCAGTTTATCGGCGGGGGGCGGGTACAATGAGCAGTTCTTC
d_call: NA; clone_size: few; j_call: TRBJ2-4; v_call: TRBV12-3/TRBV12-4; cdr3_aa: CASSYEKIQYF; cdr3_nt: TGTGCCAGCAGCTATGAAAAGATTCAGTACTTC
d_call: NA; clone_size: few; j_call: TRBJ1-2; v_call: TRBV20-1; cdr3_aa: CSARAGTRNYGYTF; cdr3_nt: TGCAGTGCTAGAGCAGGGACCCGTAACTATGGCTACACCTTC
d_call: TRBD1; clone_size: NA; j_call: TRBJ2-6; v_call: TRBV7-2; cdr3_aa: CASGLGQPGANVLTF; cdr3_nt: TGTGCCAGCGGCCTGGGACAGCCTGGGGCCAACGTCCTGACTTTC
d_call: NA; clone_size: NA; j_call: TRBJ2-1; v_call: TRBV28; cdr3_aa: CASSRDQRSYNEQFF; cdr3_nt: TGTGCCAGCTCCAGGGATCAACGCTCCTACAATGAGCAGTTCTTC
d_call: TRBD1; clone_size: NA; j_call: TRBJ1-2; v_call: TRBV29-1; cdr3_aa: CSVGQGYGYTF; cdr3_nt: TGCAGCGTGGGACAGGGGTATGGCTACACCTTC
d_call: TRBD1; clone_size: NA; j_call: TRBJ1-2; v_call: TRBV19; cdr3_aa: CVTDRGMENYGYTF; cdr3_nt: TGTGTCACCGACAGGGGAATGGAAAACTATGGCTACACCTTC
d_call: TRBD1; clone_size: NA; j_call: TRBJ2-3; v_call: TRBV6-8; cdr3_aa: CASSYGQGVTDTQCF; cdr3_nt: TGTGCCAGCAGTTACGGTCAGGGGGTAACAGATACGCAGTGTTTT
d_call: NA; clone_size: few; j_call: TRBJ2-7; v_call: TRBV10-3; cdr3_aa: CAISLKDGTSYEQYF; cdr3_nt: TGTGCCATCAGCCTGAAAGACGGAACCTCCTACGAGCAGTACTTC
d_call: NA; clone_size: few; j_call: TRBJ2-1; v_call: TRBV24-1; cdr3_aa: CATKLDGNHEQFF; cdr3_nt: TGTGCCACAAAGTTGGACGGGAATCATGAGCAGTTCTTC
d_call: TRBD1; clone_size: NA; j_call: TRBJ2-7; v_call: TRBV7-2; cdr3_aa: CASSFRTGQHEQYF; cdr3_nt: TGTGCCAGCAGCTTCCGGACAGGGCAGCACGAGCAGTACTTC
d_call: NA; clone_size: few; j_call: TRBJ1-2; v_call: TRBV6-5; cdr3_aa: CASGQGRGYTF; cdr3_nt: TGTGCCAGCGGCCAGGGGCGAGGCTACACCTTC
d_call: TRBD2; clone_size: many; j_call: TRBJ2-1; v_call: TRBV20-1; cdr3_aa: CSASGRVSYNEQFF; cdr3_nt: TGCAGTGCTAGCGGGAGGGTCTCCTACAATGAGCAGTTCTTC
d_call: TRBD1; clone_size: NA; j_call: TRBJ1-2; v_call: TRBV6-5; cdr3_aa: CASSGGRTGNYGYTF; cdr3_nt: TGTGCCAGCAGTGGGGGGAGGACAGGGAACTATGGCTACACCTTC
d_call: TRBD2; clone_size: few; j_call: TRBJ2-3; v_call: TRBV10-3; cdr3_aa: CAISDPGTSGSTDTQYF; cdr3_nt: TGTGCCATCAGTGACCCCGGGACTAGCGGAAGCACAGATACGCAGTATTTT
d_call: NA; clone_size: NA; j_call: TRBJ2-3; v_call: TRBV7-9; cdr3_aa: CASSLAGRSSDTQYF; cdr3_nt: TGTGCCAGCAGCTTAGCCGGACGGAGTTCAGATACGCAGTATTTT
d_call: NA; clone_size: NA; j_call: TRBJ2-3; v_call: TRBV4-2; cdr3_aa: CASSLGRIDTQYF; cdr3_nt: TGTGCCAGCAGCCTTGGACGGATAGATACGCAGTATTTT
d_call: NA; clone_size: few; j_call: TRBJ1-2; v_call: TRBV28; cdr3_aa: CASSFLTGSYTF; cdr3_nt: TGTGCCAGCAGTTTTTTGACAGGCTCCTACACCTTC
d_call: NA; clone_size: few; j_call: TRBJ2-7; v_call: TRBV27; cdr3_aa: CASSLGDRHGGEQYF; cdr3_nt: TGTGCCAGCAGTTTGGGGGACCGCCATGGGGGCGAGCAGTACTTC
d_call: TRBD2; clone_size: NA; j_call: TRBJ2-1; v_call: TRBV6-1; cdr3_aa: CASRAGLATGEQFF; cdr3_nt: TGTGCCAGCAGAGCCGGACTAGCGACGGGTGAGCAGTTCTTC
d_call: NA; clone_size: few; j_call: TRBJ1-2; v_call: TRBV19; cdr3_aa: CASSIRLSNYGYTF; cdr3_nt: TGTGCCAGTAGTATACGGCTTTCAAACTATGGCTACACCTTC
d_call: TRBD1; clone_size: NA; j_call: TRBJ1-5; v_call: TRBV24-1; cdr3_aa: CATSDRQGVQPQHF; cdr3_nt: TGTGCCACCAGTGATCGACAGGGGGTTCAGCCCCAGCATTTT
d_call: NA; clone_size: many; j_call: TRBJ1-5; v_call: TRBV28; cdr3_aa: CASSLQQRYSNQPQHF; cdr3_nt: TGTGCCAGCAGTTTACAACAGCGTTATAGCAATCAGCCCCAGCATTTT
d_call: TRBD1; clone_size: few; j_call: TRBJ2-7; v_call: TRBV7-2; cdr3_aa: CASSFIGTGYYEQYF; cdr3_nt: TGTGCCAGCAGCTTTATCGGGACAGGATATTACGAGCAGTACTTC
d_call: NA; clone_size: NA; j_call: TRBJ2-3; v_call: TRBV7-2; cdr3_aa: CASSPPSHRGHTQSF; cdr3_nt: TGTGCCAGCAGCCCGCCAAGCCACCGCGGCCATACGCAGTCTTTT
d_call: NA; clone_size: few; j_call: TRBJ1-4; v_call: TRBV20-1; cdr3_aa: CSARDLSGSNEKLFF; cdr3_nt: TGCAGTGCTAGAGATCTCTCGGGGTCTAATGAAAAACTGTTTTTT
d_call: NA; clone_size: few; j_call: TRBJ2-3; v_call: TRBV28; cdr3_aa: CASSGGLVTDTQYF; cdr3_nt: TGTGCCAGCAGTGGAGGACTCGTCACAGATACGCAGTATTTT